The present TCR beta chain was sequenced within a study of T cells in Graves' hyperthyroidism and ophthalmopathy. Researchers amplified the TCR beta CDR3 regions from RNA transcripts. First-round RT-PCR with HTBI primers amplified the TCR CDR3 region. Each CDR3 protein is one row after TCRdb ran MiXCR on the multiplex PCR reads. The data show about 360,000 distinct CDR3 sequences, with under 15% seen just once and about 9.1% held by the top ten. Looked up from germline, CDR1 is SEHNR and CDR2 is FQNEAQ (reference sequence). V was pared by 7 bases and J by 10 bases, with 4 bases of the junction left unmatched. This CDR3 has 13 amino acids.

The rearrangement links TRBV7-9 to TRBJ2-1; TRBD2 aligns across 13 bases. Sample: blood. The receptor comes from a woman under 30 with Graves' hyperthyroidism. CDR3 protein: CASTGTSGTEQFF. CDR3 coding DNA: TGTGCCAGCACCGGGACTAGCGGGACAGAGCAGTTCTTC.